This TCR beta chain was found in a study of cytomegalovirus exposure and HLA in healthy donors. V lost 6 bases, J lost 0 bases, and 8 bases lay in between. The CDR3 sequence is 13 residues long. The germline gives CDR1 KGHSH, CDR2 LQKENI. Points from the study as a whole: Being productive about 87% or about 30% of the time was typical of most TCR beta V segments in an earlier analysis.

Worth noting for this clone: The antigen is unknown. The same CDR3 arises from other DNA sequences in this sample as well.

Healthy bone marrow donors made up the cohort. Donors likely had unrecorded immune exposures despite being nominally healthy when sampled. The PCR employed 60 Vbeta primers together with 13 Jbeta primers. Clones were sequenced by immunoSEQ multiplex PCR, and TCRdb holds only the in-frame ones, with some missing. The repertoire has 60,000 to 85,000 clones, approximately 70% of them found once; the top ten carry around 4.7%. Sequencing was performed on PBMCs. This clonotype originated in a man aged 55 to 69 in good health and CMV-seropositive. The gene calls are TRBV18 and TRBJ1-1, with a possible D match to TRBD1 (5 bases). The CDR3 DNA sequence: TGTGCCAGCTCCCCGGGGGTGAACACTGAAGCTTTCTTT. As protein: CASSPGVNTEAFF.